This is a list of T cell receptor beta chains from one sample in a study of cytomegalovirus exposure and HLA in healthy donors. Measured with immunoSEQ multiplex PCR; TCRdb has only the in-frame clones, and not every one. The sample yields approximately 49,000 clones, around 94% seen once. Sequencing was performed on PBMCs. The origin of the receptors is a man aged 18-30 years in good health and CMV-seronegative. The CDR3 runs from the conserved cysteine through the conserved F or W. Each record gives: V gene, J gene, clone size, D gene, CDR3 DNA, CDR3 protein. The D gene is left open where the match is weak. Size values are once, few and many counts, or a class for expanded clones, and some rows have none.

V: TRBV5-4
J: TRBJ1-2
size: -
D: -
DNA: TGTGCCAGCAGCCGGGGCGGGGAGGCCTATGGCTACACCTTC
CDR3: CASSRGGEAYGYTF

V: TRBV7-6
J: TRBJ2-1
size: -
D: -
DNA: TGTGCCAGCAGCCACCCTTACCGGTCGTTTGAGCAGTTCTTC
CDR3: CASSHPYRSFEQFF

V: TRBV6-1
J: TRBJ2-7
size: -
D: TRBD2
DNA: TGTGCCAGCCGGCTAGCGGGAGGCTTCGACGAGCAGTACTTC
CDR3: CASRLAGGFDEQYF

V: TRBV27
J: TRBJ2-1
size: -
D: TRBD2
DNA: TGTGCCAGCAGTCGACTAGCGGGACCTCTGAATGAGCAGTTCTTC
CDR3: CASSRLAGPLNEQFF

V: TRBV30
J: TRBJ1-5
size: -
D: TRBD1
DNA: TGTGCCTGGAGCCGGGACAGCTATCAGCCCCAGCATTTT
CDR3: CAWSRDSYQPQHF

V: TRBV28
J: TRBJ2-2
size: -
D: -
DNA: TGTGCCAGCAGTTTCTATCTGGGGAGCACCGGGGAGCTGTTTTTT
CDR3: CASSFYLGSTGELFF

V: TRBV11-2
J: TRBJ2-1
size: -
D: TRBD2
DNA: TGTGCCAGCAGCTTCCTAGCGGGAGTCGCTGGCGAGCAGTTCTTC
CDR3: CASSFLAGVAGEQFF

V: TRBV9
J: TRBJ2-1
size: -
D: -
DNA: TGTGCCAGCAGCGGCGGGACGCTTAATGAGCAGTTCTTC
CDR3: CASSGGTLNEQFF

V: TRBV5-1
J: TRBJ2-7
size: once
D: -
DNA: TGCGCCAGCAGCTTGTGGACGGGGTCCTACGAGCAGTACTTC
CDR3: CASSLWTGSYEQYF

V: TRBV30
J: TRBJ2-7
size: -
D: TRBD1
DNA: TGTGCCTGGAGTATCCAGGACAGGGCCTACGAGCAGTACTTC
CDR3: CAWSIQDRAYEQYF

V: TRBV29-1
J: TRBJ1-1
size: -
D: -
DNA: TGCAGCGTTCCAGCAGCAGGAGGGTCTGAAGCTTTCTTT
CDR3: CSVPAAGGSEAFF

V: TRBV30
J: TRBJ1-5
size: -
D: TRBD1
DNA: TGTGCCTGGAGTCCCGGGACAGGGTACAATCAGCCCCAGCATTTT
CDR3: CAWSPGTGYNQPQHF

V: TRBV12-5
J: TRBJ2-1
size: -
D: TRBD2
DNA: TGTGCTAGTGGTTTGGGACTAGCGGGAGGGCCGGGTGAGCAGTTCTTC
CDR3: CASGLGLAGGPGEQFF

V: TRBV27
J: TRBJ2-7
size: -
D: TRBD2
DNA: TGTGCCAGCAGTTTAGGGACTAGCGGGAGTTTCAACGAGCAGTACTTC
CDR3: CASSLGTSGSFNEQYF

V: TRBV19
J: TRBJ1-5
size: -
D: TRBD1
DNA: TGTGCCAGCACCGACAGGGGGCTTAGCAATCAGCCCCAGCATTTT
CDR3: CASTDRGLSNQPQHF

V: TRBV6-1
J: TRBJ1-2
size: -
D: TRBD1
DNA: TGTGCCAGCAGTAGAGGGACAGACGAGAGCTATGGCTACACCTTC
CDR3: CASSRGTDESYGYTF

V: TRBV4-2
J: TRBJ2-1
size: once
D: TRBD2
DNA: TGTGCCAGCAGACTTAGCGGGAGGGCAAACAATGAGCAGTTCTTC
CDR3: CASRLSGRANNEQFF

V: TRBV11-1
J: TRBJ2-7
size: -
D: TRBD2
DNA: TGTGCCAGCAGCCCGGGACTAGCGGGAGCGAGGGAGCAGTACTTC
CDR3: CASSPGLAGAREQYF

V: TRBV27
J: TRBJ2-6
size: -
D: TRBD1
DNA: TGTGCCAGCAGTACCCTCTTGACAGGGTCTGGGGCCAACGTCCTGACTTTC
CDR3: CASSTLLTGSGANVLTF

V: TRBV5-1
J: TRBJ2-1
size: -
D: -
DNA: TGCGCCAGCAGCTTGTCTTACAGTTCCAATGAGCAGTTCTTC
CDR3: CASSLSYSSNEQFF

V: TRBV7-6
J: TRBJ2-5
size: -
D: TRBD1
DNA: TGTGCCAGCAGCTTATTTCCGGGTACAGGGGGGAGGGAGACCCAGTACTTC
CDR3: CASSLFPGTGGRETQYF

V: TRBV14
J: TRBJ1-1
size: -
D: -
DNA: TGTGCCAGCAGCCAAGATTGGGGGCCCCTAATGAACACTGAAGCTTTCTTT
CDR3: CASSQDWGPLMNTEAFF